Shown below are 20 T cell receptor beta chains from a single sample sequenced in a study of blood T cells in healthy people across ages. It was with a sample-barcoded 5' primer and a J-beta primer mix that a second PCR of roughly 7 to 12 cycles was run. TCRdb called the 5' RACE reads again in MiXCR, with one record for every CDR3 protein. The sample has 1.5 million or so distinct CDR3 sequences; approximately 39% are singletons. The material sequenced was blood. These receptors all come from a woman aged 18-35 years in good health.

Worth noting for this clonotype: A much larger clone lies a single base off, so this may be a read error. The V call is TRBV4-2, the J call TRBJ1-2; no clear D. Germline loops: CDR1 LGHNA, CDR2 YNFKEQ. The CDR3 loop spans 14 amino acids. The CDR3 bases are TGTGCCGGCAGCCAATTCCGGGGAGTTGCTGGCTACACCTTC. Translation: CAGSQFRGVAGYTF.

This clonotype has more than one count but fewer than ten. The chain combines TRBV24-1 with TRBJ2-7, with D possibly TRBD2 on 5 matching bases. The length of the CDR3 is 15 residues. The V gene's germline CDR1 is KGHDR and CDR2 SFDVKD. Trimming took 1 base from V and 7 from J, leaving 16 bases between them. The CDR3 nucleotides are TGTGCCACCAGTGATTTAACCGTGCCTAGCAATGAGCAGTACTTC. It translates to CATSDLTVPSNEQYF.

This clonotype was seen a handful of times. V usage is TRBV5-1 and J usage is TRBJ1-2; a weak D match, TRBD1 (5 bases). CDR3 length equals 14 residues. The V gene's germline CDR1 is SGHRS and CDR2 YFSETQ. The V gene lost 0 bases and the J gene lost 5 bases, with 11 bases spanning the gap. The CDR3 spells CASSLGTREYGYTF. For the CDR3, the DNA is TGCGCCAGCAGCTTGGGGACAAGGGAATATGGCTACACCTTC.

Comments on this clonotype: A read error is possible here, since a much larger clone lies one base away. This rearrangement joins TRBV4-3 to TRBJ2-7, with 7 bases that match TRBD2. V lost 1 base and J lost 5; bases outside the gene matches: 11. This CDR3 has 16 residues. Germline CDR1 LGHNA, CDR2 YSLEER. The CDR3 spells CASSQGAGEGVHEQYF. Here the CDR3 DNA reads TGCGCCAGCAGCCAAGGTGCGGGGGAGGGAGTCCACGAGCAGTACTTC.

V is TRBV15 and J is TRBJ2-1; 14 bases are a match to TRBD2. Germline V lookup: CDR1 LNHNV, CDR2 YYDKDF (reference sequence). CDR3 length: 21 residues. J was trimmed by 1 base and V by 2 bases; bases with no gene match: 13. CDR3: CATSRSPGLAGDDASYNEQFF. DNA of the CDR3: TGTGCCACCAGCAGATCCCCGGGACTAGCGGGAGACGATGCATCCTACAATGAGCAGTTCTTC.

The genes are TRBV28 and TRBJ1-1; D might be TRBD1 (5 bases). Germline CDR1 and CDR2: MDHEN and SYDVKM. This CDR3 comprises 14 residues. V lost 3 bases to trimming and J lost 4 bases, with 12 bases between them. The CDR3 region is CASSFRGVATEAFF. CDR3 DNA sequence: TGTGCCAGCAGTTTTAGGGGAGTGGCCACTGAAGCTTTCTTT.

This clonotype was counted between two and nine times. The chain links TRBV24-1 to TRBJ1-2; 10 nucleotides agree with TRBD1. Germline CDR1 KGHDR, CDR2 SFDVKD. Trimming at V came to 2 bases and at J to 4 bases, leaving 9 bases not matched to a gene. CDR3 length: 17 residues. CDR3 DNA: TGTGCCACCAGTGATTCAACGACAGGGGGCGGACGCTATGGCTACACCTTC. This sequence encodes CATSDSTTGGGRYGYTF.

The gene calls are TRBV7-2 and TRBJ1-1; no clear D gene. The germline gives CDR1 SGHTA, CDR2 FQGNSA. V lost 4 bases and J lost 1, with 13 bases in between. The CDR3 loop spans 15 amino acids. Here the CDR3 DNA reads TGTGCCAGCAGCTCAAATCTAAACCCGAACACTGAAGCTTTCTTT. Its protein is CASSSNLNPNTEAFF.

In this sample, this clonotype turned up a few times. The CDR3 DNA reads as TGTGCCAGCAGAGTCCCGGGACAGGGTACCACTGAAGCTTTCTTT. Amino acid sequence: CASRVPGQGTTEAFF. The chain carries TRBV6-2 or TRBV6-3 and TRBJ1-1; 9 bases are a match to TRBD1. Germline lookup yields CDR1 MNHEY and CDR2 SVGEGT. Unmatched junction bases numbered 9, after V lost 6 bases and J lost 4 bases. The CDR3 sequence is 15 residues long.

This clonotype was observed at least ten times. The CDR3 loop reads CASSWAGISGYGYTF. The DNA of the CDR3 is TGTGCCAGCAGTTGGGCAGGGATTAGCGGCTATGGCTACACCTTC. V is TRBV12-3 or TRBV12-4 and J is TRBJ1-2, with a possible D match to TRBD1 (5 bases). The CDR3 consists of 15 residues. Between the trimmed V and J ends, which lost 4 bases and 4 bases, there was a span of 16 bases.

Notes on this clonotype: A much more abundant neighbour one base away suggests this may be a read error. The chain joins TRBV20-1 to TRBJ1-2; possibly TRBD1 for D (6 bases). The length of the CDR3 is 15 residues. The V gene's germline CDR1 is DFQATT and CDR2 SNEGSKA (reference sequence). The V gene lost 8 bases and the J gene lost 0 bases, with 19 bases spanning the gap. The CDR3 reads CSTTAGQRTNYGYTF. The CDR3 DNA is TGCAGTACTACCGCAGGACAGCGGACTAACTATGGCTACACCTTC.

The genes are TRBV20-1 and TRBJ2-3; 8 bases are a match to TRBD1. This CDR3 is 13 amino acids long. Germline CDR1 DFQATT, CDR2 SNEGSKA (reference sequence). Unmatched junction bases numbered 5, after V lost 3 bases and J lost 6 bases. CDR3 protein: CSASPRQGDTQYF. Here the CDR3 DNA reads TGCAGTGCTAGCCCGAGACAGGGGGATACGCAGTATTTT.

The CDR3 loop is CSARVRGTGAGELFF. The CDR3, as DNA: TGCAGTGCTAGAGTGCGTGGGACAGGGGCCGGGGAGCTGTTTTTT. This sequence joins TRBV20-1 and TRBJ2-2; 10 bases fit TRBD1. The V segment lost 1 base and the J segment 6 bases; nucleotides outside the gene matches: 5. Germline V gene sequence: CDR1 DFQATT, CDR2 SNEGSKA (reference sequence). The CDR3 is made up of 15 amino acids.

This clonotype was seen more than once but under ten times. V is TRBV12-3 or TRBV12-4 and J is TRBJ2-5, with TRBD1 as a possible D gene (5 bases). The CDR3 covers 15 residues. V was cut by 3 bases and J by 0 bases, with 11 bases left in between. Written as DNA, the CDR3 is TGTGCCAGCAGTTTTAGGGGCAGGTACCAAGAGACCCAGTACTTC. Translation: CASSFRGRYQETQYF.

A remark on this clonotype: Given a much more abundant clone one base away, this may be a read error. V and J are TRBV3-1 and TRBJ2-1; 9 bases fit TRBD2. This CDR3 has 15 amino acids. Germline CDR1 is LGHDT and CDR2 is YNNKEL (reference sequence). CDR3 loop: CASSQGLAGNNKQFF. In DNA, the CDR3 is TGTGCCAGCAGCCAAGGCCTAGCGGGGAACAATAAGCAGTTCTTC.

This clonotype was counted between two and nine times. This rearrangement joins TRBV5-5 to TRBJ1-1, with D hard to call. The ends were cut back, 0 bases at V and 6 bases at J, with 15 bases in the middle. The CDR3 length is 15 residues. Looked up from germline, CDR1 is SGHKS and CDR2 is YYEKEE (reference sequence). The CDR3 DNA sequence: TGTGCCAGCAGCTTGGCGGCATTGCCTACGTCTGAAGCTTTCTTT. It yields the protein CASSLAALPTSEAFF.

J is TRBJ1-4 and V is TRBV7-2, with D possibly TRBD1 on 5 matching bases. V was shortened by 0 bases and J by 8 bases, with 16 bases between the two germline ends. This CDR3 has 16 residues. Per germline, CDR1 SGHTA and CDR2 FQGNSA. The CDR3 reads CASSLAVRQGGEKLFF. The CDR3 DNA reads TGTGCCAGCAGCTTAGCGGTGCGGCAGGGCGGGGAAAAACTGTTTTTT.

This clonotype was recorded a few times. The CDR3 is CASGLRDSTYEQYF. The CDR3 DNA follows: TGTGCTAGTGGTTTGCGGGACAGCACCTACGAGCAGTACTTC. The chain combines TRBV12-5 with TRBJ2-7; TRBD1 matches at 7 bases. Germline CDR1 LGHNT, CDR2 FRNRAP. The CDR3 loop spans 14 amino acids. J gave up 2 bases and V 2 bases, and 3 bases lay outside the gene matches.

The rearrangement joins TRBV7-2 to TRBJ1-2; D unresolved. V was trimmed by 3 bases and J by 7 bases, leaving 12 bases between them. CDR1 is SGHTA, CDR2 FQGNSA, per germline. The CDR3 contains 13 residues. The CDR3 region is CASSFLGVGGYTF. CDR3 coding DNA: TGTGCCAGCAGCTTTCTGGGAGTGGGTGGCTACACCTTC. The full variable domain, its missing parts supplied by reference TRBV7-2 and TRBJ1-2, is GAGVSQSPSNKVTEKGKDVELRCDPISGHTALYWYRQSLGQGLEFLIYFQGNSAPDKSGLPSDRFSAERTGGSVSTLTIQRTQQEDSAVYLCASSFLGVGGYTFGSGTRLTVV.

The chain has TRBV25-1 and TRBJ1-2, with 12 bases aligning to TRBD1. The CDR3 has 14 amino acids. Germline values: CDR1 MGHDK, CDR2 SYGVNS. V lost 0 bases and J lost 8; bases outside the gene matches: 1. CDR3 sequence: CASSEYGTGGGYTF. The CDR3 DNA follows: TGTGCCAGCAGTGAATATGGGACAGGGGGCGGCTACACCTTC.